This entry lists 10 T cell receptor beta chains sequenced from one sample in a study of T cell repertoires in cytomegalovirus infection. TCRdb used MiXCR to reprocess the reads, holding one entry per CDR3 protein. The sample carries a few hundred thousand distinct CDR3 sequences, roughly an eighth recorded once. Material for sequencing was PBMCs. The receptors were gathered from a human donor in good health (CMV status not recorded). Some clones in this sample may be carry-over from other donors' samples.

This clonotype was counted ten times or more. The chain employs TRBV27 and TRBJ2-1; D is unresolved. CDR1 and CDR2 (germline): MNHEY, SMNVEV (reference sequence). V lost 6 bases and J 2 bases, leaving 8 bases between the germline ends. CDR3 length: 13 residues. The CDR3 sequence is CASSWGTYNEQFF. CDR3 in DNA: TGTGCCAGCAGCTGGGGTACCTACAATGAGCAGTTCTTC.

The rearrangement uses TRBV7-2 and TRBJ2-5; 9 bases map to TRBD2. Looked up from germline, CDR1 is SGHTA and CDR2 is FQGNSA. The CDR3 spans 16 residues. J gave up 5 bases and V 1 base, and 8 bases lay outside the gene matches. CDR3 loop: CASSLEFGLAMETQYF. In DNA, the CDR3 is TGTGCCAGCAGCTTAGAATTCGGACTAGCGATGGAGACCCAGTACTTC.

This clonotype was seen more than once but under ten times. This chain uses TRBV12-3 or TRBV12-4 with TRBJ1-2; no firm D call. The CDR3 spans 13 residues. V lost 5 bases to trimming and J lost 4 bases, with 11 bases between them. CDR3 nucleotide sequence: TGTGCCAGCAGTCCCAACCAACTCTATGGCTACACCTTC. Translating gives CASSPNQLYGYTF.

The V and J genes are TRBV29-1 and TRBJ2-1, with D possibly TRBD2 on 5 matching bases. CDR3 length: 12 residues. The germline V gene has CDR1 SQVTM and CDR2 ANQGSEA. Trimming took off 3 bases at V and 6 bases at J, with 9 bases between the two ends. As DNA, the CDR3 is TGCAGCGTTGAGGGCCGGGGCAATGAGCAGTTCTTC. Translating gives CSVEGRGNEQFF.

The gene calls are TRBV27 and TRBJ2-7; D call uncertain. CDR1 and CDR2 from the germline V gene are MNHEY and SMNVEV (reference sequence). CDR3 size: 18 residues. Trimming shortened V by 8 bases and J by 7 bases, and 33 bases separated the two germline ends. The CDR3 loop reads CASAIEASTVLRNGEQYF. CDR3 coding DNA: TGTGCCAGCGCCATTGAAGCCTCGACGGTCTTGAGGAACGGGGAGCAGTACTTC.

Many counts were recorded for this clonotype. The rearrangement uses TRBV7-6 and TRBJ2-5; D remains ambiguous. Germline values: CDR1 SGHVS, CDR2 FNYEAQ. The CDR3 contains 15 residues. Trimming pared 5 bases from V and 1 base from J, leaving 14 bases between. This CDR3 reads CASSTRRGGQETQYF. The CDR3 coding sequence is TGTGCCAGCAGCACACGCCGTGGCGGCCAAGAGACCCAGTACTTC.

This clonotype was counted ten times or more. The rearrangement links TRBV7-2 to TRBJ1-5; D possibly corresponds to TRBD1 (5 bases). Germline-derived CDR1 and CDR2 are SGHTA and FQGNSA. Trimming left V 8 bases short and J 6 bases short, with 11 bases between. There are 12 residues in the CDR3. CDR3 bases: TGTGCCAGCTCTCTGAGGGGTCAGCCCCAGCATTTT. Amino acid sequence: CASSLRGQPQHF.

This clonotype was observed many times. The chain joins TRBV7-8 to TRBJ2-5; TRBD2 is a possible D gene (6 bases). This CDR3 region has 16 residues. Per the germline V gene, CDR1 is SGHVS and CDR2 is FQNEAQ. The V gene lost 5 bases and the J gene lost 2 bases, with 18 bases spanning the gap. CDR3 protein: CASSPRGGRVQETQYF. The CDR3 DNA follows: TGTGCCAGCAGCCCCCGGGGAGGCAGGGTTCAAGAGACCCAGTACTTC.

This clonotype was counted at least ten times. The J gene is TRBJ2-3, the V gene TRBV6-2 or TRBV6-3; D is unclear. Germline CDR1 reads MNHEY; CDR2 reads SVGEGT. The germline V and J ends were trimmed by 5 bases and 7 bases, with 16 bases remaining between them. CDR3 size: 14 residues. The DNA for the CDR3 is TGTGCCAGCAGTCCCGCCGCCCTCTTTAATACGCAGTATTTT. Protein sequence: CASSPAALFNTQYF.

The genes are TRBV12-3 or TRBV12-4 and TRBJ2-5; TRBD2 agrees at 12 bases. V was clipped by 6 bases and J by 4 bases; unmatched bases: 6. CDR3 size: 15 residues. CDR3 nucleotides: TGTGCCAGCAGCCTGACTAGCGGGGGCCCAGAGACCCAGTACTTC. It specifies CASSLTSGGPETQYF.